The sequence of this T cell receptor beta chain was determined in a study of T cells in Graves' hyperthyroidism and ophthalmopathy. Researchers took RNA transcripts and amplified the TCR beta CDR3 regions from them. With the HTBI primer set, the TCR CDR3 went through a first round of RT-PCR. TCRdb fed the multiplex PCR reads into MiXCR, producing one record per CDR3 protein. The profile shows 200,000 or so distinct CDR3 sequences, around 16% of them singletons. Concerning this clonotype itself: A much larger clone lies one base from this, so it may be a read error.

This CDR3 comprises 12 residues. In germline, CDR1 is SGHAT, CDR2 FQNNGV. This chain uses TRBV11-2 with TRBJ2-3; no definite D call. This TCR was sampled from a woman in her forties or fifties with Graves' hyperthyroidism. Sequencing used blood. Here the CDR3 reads CASNLVIDTQYF. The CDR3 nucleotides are TGTGCCAGCAACTTAGTAATAGATACGCAGTATTTT.